The 28 T cell receptor beta chains in this list originate from one sample, sequenced in a study of Graves' ophthalmopathy and Graves' hyperthyroidism. RNA served as the template for amplifying TCR beta CDR3 regions. First-round RT-PCR with HTBI primers preceded a second-round multiplex PCR. TCRdb reprocessed the multiplex PCR reads with MiXCR, giving one entry per CDR3 protein. The sample yields under 400,000 distinct CDR3 sequences, roughly 17% seen once. Material for sequencing was peripheral blood. The receptor source for this set is an adult man with Graves' ophthalmopathy.

This clonotype was detected ten times or more. The chain couples TRBV5-5 to TRBJ2-7, with TRBD1 identical over 11 bases. Trimming removed 3 bases from V and 4 bases from J; junction bases left unmatched: 6. Germline CDR1 SGHKS, CDR2 YYEKEE (reference sequence). The CDR3 is 15 residues long. The DNA for the CDR3 is TGTGCCAGCAGCTCGCCGTGGGACAGGGGGTACGAGCAGTACTTC. Translation gives CASSSPWDRGYEQYF.

This clonotype appeared many times. V is TRBV25-1 and J is TRBJ1-2; maybe TRBD1 (5 bases). The CDR3 consists of 12 residues. V gave up 10 bases and J gave up 4 bases, with 13 bases separating them. Germline CDR1 and CDR2: MGHDK and SYGVNS. The CDR3, as DNA: TGTGCCACCTCGGGACGGCCCTATGGCTACACCTTC. Translating gives CATSGRPYGYTF.

This clonotype was picked up many times. This rearrangement joins TRBV6-6 to TRBJ2-5; 9 positions agree with TRBD1. Germline V gene data show CDR1 as MNHNY and CDR2 as SVGAGI (reference sequence). CDR3 length equals 14 residues. The V and J ends lost 9 bases and 1 base, in that order; junction bases with no gene match: 6. The CDR3 DNA reads as TGTGCCAGTACCGGGACAGGGTCCCAAGAGACCCAGTACTTC. Its translation: CASTGTGSQETQYF.

There are many counts of this clonotype. V and J are TRBV6-1 and TRBJ2-2; D gene unclear. The V and J ends lost 4 bases and 2 bases respectively, with 11 bases between them. CDR3 length: 15 amino acids. Germline assignment: CDR1 MNHNS and CDR2 SASEGT. CDR3 sequence (DNA): TGTGCCAGCAGTGCCCCGGCGGCCAACACCGGGGAGCTGTTTTTT. This translates into CASSAPAANTGELFF.

The chain has TRBV27 and TRBJ2-7; 8 nucleotides match TRBD1. Germline V gives CDR1 MNHEY, CDR2 SMNVEV (reference sequence). The CDR3 is 14 residues long. Trimming at V came to 5 bases and at J to 1 base, leaving 4 bases not matched to a gene. The CDR3 DNA follows: TGTGCCAGCAGTCGACAGGGGCGTTCCTACGAGCAGTACTTC. Translated: CASSRQGRSYEQYF.

This clonotype showed up many times. In DNA, the CDR3 is TGCGCCAGCAGCTATGGACAAACCTACGGGGGGGAGACCCAGTACTTC. Its translation: CASSYGQTYGGETQYF. The chain employs TRBV5-1 and TRBJ2-5; 7 positions agree with TRBD2. V dropped 3 bases and J dropped 5; count of bases not matched to a gene: 13. The germline V gene has CDR1 SGHRS and CDR2 YFSETQ. The CDR3 contains 16 residues.

The chain combines TRBV6-1 with TRBJ2-5; tentatively, D is TRBD1 (6 bases). The V and J ends lost 2 bases and 0 bases respectively, with 13 bases between them. This CDR3 has 16 amino acids. Germline V CDR1 and CDR2: MNHNS, SASEGT. The CDR3 loop reads CASSELEDSYQETQYF. For the CDR3, the DNA is TGTGCCAGCAGTGAATTGGAGGACAGCTACCAAGAGACCCAGTACTTC.

The genes are TRBV24-1 and TRBJ2-5, with 10 nucleotides matching TRBD2. The V gene's germline CDR1 is KGHDR and CDR2 SFDVKD. The CDR3 is made up of 16 amino acids. Unmatched junction bases numbered 11, after V lost 7 bases and J lost 4 bases. CDR3 sequence: CATSERGGGPSETQYF. The DNA for the CDR3 is TGTGCCACCAGCGAGCGGGGGGGCGGCCCTTCAGAGACCCAGTACTTC.

This clonotype was observed many times. V and J are TRBV30 and TRBJ2-7; TRBD1 matches at 8 bases. Losses at the gene ends were 3 bases for V and 6 bases for J; bases not matched to a gene: 7. Germline V gene sequence: CDR1 GTSNPN, CDR2 SVGIG (reference sequence). CDR3 length: 13 amino acids. The CDR3 coding sequence is TGTGCCTGGAGGACCACAGGGGGAGGCGAGCAGTACTTC. It codes for CAWRTTGGGEQYF.

There are many counts of this clonotype. J is TRBJ2-7 and V is TRBV27; D ambiguous. The CDR3 runs 13 residues. CDR1 and CDR2 from the germline V gene are MNHEY and SMNVEV (reference sequence). The V end lost 6 bases, the J end lost 4 bases, and 13 bases lay between the germline ends. CDR3 nucleotides: TGTGCCAGCAGGGGCGAAGTAGCATACGAGCAGTACTTC. Translated, it gives CASRGEVAYEQYF.

The table lists this clonotype with many counts. The genes are TRBV29-1 and TRBJ1-3, with a tentative D call TRBD1 (5 bases). The CDR3 contains 13 residues. V was cut by 5 bases and J by 1 base, with 9 bases left in between. Germline loops: CDR1 SQVTM, CDR2 ANQGSEA. CDR3 residues: CSVFGGSGNTIYF. CDR3 nucleotide sequence: TGCAGCGTTTTTGGGGGTTCTGGAAACACCATATATTTT.

In its sample, this clonotype was seen many times. The CDR3 DNA follows: TGTGCCAGCAGCAAGGACGGTTACGAGCAGTACTTC. Translation gives CASSKDGYEQYF. V and J are TRBV6-1 and TRBJ2-7; D gene ambiguous. Deletions cut 6 bases from V and 4 bases from J, with 10 bases between. The CDR3 contains 12 residues. Germline CDR1 and CDR2: MNHNS and SASEGT.

This clonotype has a count of ten or more. The chain is built from TRBV12-3 or TRBV12-4 and TRBJ1-1, with 9 bases fitting TRBD1. This CDR3 contains 14 residues. V lost 7 bases to trimming and J lost 4 bases; unmatched junction nucleotides: 7. The CDR3 DNA is TGTGCCAGCACCCTGACAGGGGGTGCCACTGAAGCTTTCTTT. Its translation: CASTLTGGATEAFF.

The rearrangement links TRBV20-1 to TRBJ1-5, with D maybe TRBD1 (5 bases). This CDR3 is 12 amino acids long. Germline V lookup: CDR1 DFQATT, CDR2 SNEGSKA (reference sequence). V was clipped by 4 bases and J by 6 bases, with 10 bases between them. The CDR3 is CSATSGTQPQHF. The CDR3 region has the DNA TGCAGTGCTACTTCCGGGACTCAGCCCCAGCATTTT.

In its sample, this clonotype was seen many times. The CDR3 spells CASSQDPGTGVGAQYF. The CDR3 DNA is TGTGCCAGCAGCCAAGATCCCGGGACTGGGGTCGGGGCCCAGTACTTC. This chain connects TRBV3-1 to TRBJ2-5, with D possibly TRBD2 on 6 matching bases. Trimming stripped 0 bases from V and 9 bases from J, with 20 bases between. The CDR3 length is 16 residues. The germline V gene encodes CDR1 LGHDT and CDR2 YNNKEL (reference sequence).

This clonotype appeared many times. This sequence joins TRBV7-9 and TRBJ2-7, with D possibly matching TRBD1 (5 bases). V lost 6 bases and J lost 4, with 10 bases in between. Germline V gene lookup returns CDR1 SEHNR and CDR2 FQNEAQ (reference sequence). The CDR3 spans 12 residues. For the CDR3, the DNA is TGTGCCAGCAGTGATACAGGTTACGAGCAGTACTTC. It is translated as CASSDTGYEQYF.

The J gene is TRBJ2-7, the V gene TRBV27, with TRBD1 matching over 9 bases. The CDR3 extends over 14 amino acids. The germline gives CDR1 MNHEY, CDR2 SMNVEV (reference sequence). V dropped 5 bases and J dropped 2; count of bases not matched to a gene: 4. The CDR3 bases are TGTGCCAGCAGTATGACAGGGGGGGCCTACGAGCAGTACTTC. Translating gives CASSMTGGAYEQYF.

CDR3 sequence: CASSFNGGTGQGAGELFF. CDR3 DNA sequence: TGTGCCAGCAGTTTTAACGGCGGGACGGGCCAGGGTGCCGGGGAGCTGTTTTTT. The V call is TRBV28, the J call TRBJ2-2; tentatively, D is TRBD2 (6 bases). Germline V gives CDR1 MDHEN, CDR2 SYDVKM. The CDR3 extends over 18 amino acids. V shed 3 bases and J shed 6 bases, with 23 bases lying between them.

The sample holds many counts of this clonotype. The CDR3 is CASSTLAGGSGELFF. The CDR3 DNA sequence: TGTGCCAGCAGCACGCTTGCGGGAGGTTCCGGGGAGCTGTTTTTT. V is TRBV11-1 and J is TRBJ2-2; 8 bases line up with TRBD2. CDR1 and CDR2 (germline): SGHAT, FQDESV (reference sequence). This CDR3 contains 15 residues. V trimming: 5 bases; J trimming: 6 bases; junction bases outside the gene matches: 8.

This clonotype was seen at least ten times. The rearrangement links TRBV18 to TRBJ1-6, with D maybe TRBD1 (5 bases). The CDR3 is 14 amino acids. Germline values: CDR1 KGHSH, CDR2 LQKENI. V lost 6 bases and J 8 bases, leaving 14 bases between the germline ends. The CDR3: CASSLIGEDSPLHF. The CDR3 bases are TGTGCCAGCTCCCTCATAGGGGAGGATTCACCCCTCCACTTT.

This clonotype has ten or more counts. The chain employs TRBV2 and TRBJ1-5, with 8 bases fitting TRBD1. This CDR3 has 14 residues. Germline values: CDR1 SNHLY, CDR2 FYNNEI. J gave up 2 bases and V 9 bases, and 6 bases lay outside the gene matches. This CDR3 reads CASGDRGGNQPQHF. The DNA of the CDR3 is TGTGCCAGTGGAGACAGGGGTGGCAATCAGCCCCAGCATTTT.

This clonotype was observed many times. This sequence joins TRBV7-2 and TRBJ1-1; 7 bases match TRBD1. The junction had 9 bases not matched to a gene; V was cut back by 6 bases and J by 5 bases. Germline-derived CDR1 and CDR2 are SGHTA and FQGNSA. The CDR3 has 14 amino acids. CDR3 in amino acids: CASRGGRGRTEAFF. CDR3 bases: TGTGCCAGCAGGGGGGGGAGGGGGCGGACTGAAGCTTTCTTT.

This clonotype was recorded at least ten times. The rearrangement links TRBV7-2 to TRBJ2-7, with 7 bases identical to TRBD2. The CDR3 spans 14 residues. The V segment lost 6 bases and the J segment 1 base; nucleotides outside the gene matches: 6. Germline CDR1 SGHTA, CDR2 FQGNSA. This CDR3 reads CASSWGGGSYEQYF. DNA for the CDR3: TGTGCCAGCAGTTGGGGGGGAGGGTCCTACGAGCAGTACTTC.

This clonotype was counted ten times or more. This chain joins TRBV13 and TRBJ2-2; 11 bases agree with TRBD1. This CDR3 spans 16 amino acids. The ends lost 5 bases at V and 4 bases at J; junction bases unmatched: 6. CDR1 and CDR2 (germline): PRHDT, FYEKMQ (reference sequence). The CDR3 loop reads CASSPGDRGSTGELFF. CDR3 nucleotide sequence: TGTGCCAGCAGCCCCGGGGACAGGGGGAGCACCGGGGAGCTGTTTTTT. The full variable domain, rest sourced from reference TRBV13 and TRBJ2-2, is AAGVIQSPRHLIKEKRETATLKCYPIPRHDTVYWYQQGPGQDPQFLISFYEKMQSDKGSIPDRFSAQQFSDYHSELNMSSLELGDSALYFCASSPGDRGSTGELFFGEGSRLTVL.

At least ten counts were recorded for this clonotype. The rearrangement joins TRBV10-3 to TRBJ1-2; possibly TRBD1 for D (6 bases). Trimming left V 3 bases short and J 5 bases short, with 22 bases between. The CDR3 contains 17 residues. The germline V gene has CDR1 ENHRY and CDR2 SYGVKD. The CDR3 nucleotides read TGTGCCATCAGTGACCCATCGTTTGGACAGACTCGTTATGGCTACACCTTC. Its protein product is CAISDPSFGQTRYGYTF.

V is TRBV11-3 and J is TRBJ1-2; no definite D call. The V end lost 5 bases, the J end lost 0 bases, and 10 bases lay between the germline ends. This CDR3 is built from 14 residues. Germline V gene sequence: CDR1 SGHNT, CDR2 YENEEA. The CDR3 reads CASSPTNTNYGYTF. Here the CDR3 DNA reads TGTGCCAGCAGCCCGACGAATACTAACTATGGCTACACCTTC.

This clonotype was counted many times. The chain uses TRBV30 and TRBJ1-5, with D possibly matching TRBD1 (6 bases). This CDR3 comprises 15 residues. In germline, CDR1 is GTSNPN, CDR2 SVGIG (reference sequence). Trimming took 0 bases from V and 6 from J, leaving 15 bases between them. The CDR3 region has the DNA TGTGCCTGGAGTGTGTTTGCAGGGGCGGGTCAGCCCCAGCATTTT. It translates to CAWSVFAGAGQPQHF.

This clonotype was counted ten times or more. The chain uses TRBV5-5 and TRBJ1-1; TRBD1 aligns across 8 bases. With 0 bases clipped from V and 7 bases from J, the junction kept 8 bases outside the gene matches. This CDR3 contains 15 residues. Germline V gene sequence: CDR1 SGHKS, CDR2 YYEKEE (reference sequence). DNA of the CDR3: TGTGCCAGCAGCTTGGGGACAGGGACCTTCTTTGAAGCTTTCTTT. Protein sequence: CASSLGTGTFFEAFF.